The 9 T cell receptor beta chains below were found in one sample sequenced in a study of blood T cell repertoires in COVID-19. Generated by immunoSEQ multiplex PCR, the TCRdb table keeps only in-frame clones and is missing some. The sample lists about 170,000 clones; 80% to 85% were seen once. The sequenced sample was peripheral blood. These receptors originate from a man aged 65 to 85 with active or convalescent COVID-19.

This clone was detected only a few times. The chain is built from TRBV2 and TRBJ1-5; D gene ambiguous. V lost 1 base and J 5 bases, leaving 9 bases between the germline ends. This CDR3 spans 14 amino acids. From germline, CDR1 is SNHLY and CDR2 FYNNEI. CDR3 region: CASSEDLNYQPQHF. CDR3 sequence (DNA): TGTGCCAGCAGTGAAGATCTTAACTATCAGCCCCAGCATTTT.

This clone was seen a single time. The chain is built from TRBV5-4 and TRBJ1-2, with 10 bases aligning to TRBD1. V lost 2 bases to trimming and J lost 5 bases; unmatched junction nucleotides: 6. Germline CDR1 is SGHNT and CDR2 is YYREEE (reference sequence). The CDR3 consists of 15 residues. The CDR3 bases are TGTGCCAGCAGCTTCAAGACAGGGGGCGCTTATGGCTACACCTTC. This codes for CASSFKTGGAYGYTF.

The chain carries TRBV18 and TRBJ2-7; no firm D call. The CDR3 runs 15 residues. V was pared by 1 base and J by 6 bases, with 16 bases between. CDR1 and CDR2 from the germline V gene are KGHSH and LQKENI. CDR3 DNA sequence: TGTGCCAGCTCACCACGTAACCAGAGGTCCGCCGAGCAGTACTTC. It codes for CASSPRNQRSAEQYF.

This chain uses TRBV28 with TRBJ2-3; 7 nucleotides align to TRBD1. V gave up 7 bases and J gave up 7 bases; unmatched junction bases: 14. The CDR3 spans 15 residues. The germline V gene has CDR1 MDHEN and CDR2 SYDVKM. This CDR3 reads CASTPPGQRGNTQYF. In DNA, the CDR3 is TGTGCCAGCACCCCTCCGGGACAGAGAGGGAATACGCAGTATTTT.

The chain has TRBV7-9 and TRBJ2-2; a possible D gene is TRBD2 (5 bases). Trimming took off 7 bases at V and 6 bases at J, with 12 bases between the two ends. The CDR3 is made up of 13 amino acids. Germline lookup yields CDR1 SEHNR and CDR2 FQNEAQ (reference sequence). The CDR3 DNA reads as TGTGCCAGCAACTCCGGGGTTCCCGGGGAGCTGTTTTTT. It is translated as CASNSGVPGELFF.

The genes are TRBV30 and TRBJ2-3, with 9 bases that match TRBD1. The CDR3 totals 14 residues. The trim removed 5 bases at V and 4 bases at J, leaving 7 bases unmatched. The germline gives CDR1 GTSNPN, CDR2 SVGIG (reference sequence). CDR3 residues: CAWGPGQGSDTQYF. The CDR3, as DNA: TGTGCCTGGGGCCCGGGACAGGGCTCAGATACGCAGTATTTT.

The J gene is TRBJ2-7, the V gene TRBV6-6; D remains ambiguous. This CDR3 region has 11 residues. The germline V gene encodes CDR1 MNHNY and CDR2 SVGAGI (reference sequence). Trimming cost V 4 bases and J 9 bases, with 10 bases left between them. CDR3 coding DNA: TGTGCCAGCAGTTTCACTACGGGGCAGTACTTC. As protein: CASSFTTGQYF.

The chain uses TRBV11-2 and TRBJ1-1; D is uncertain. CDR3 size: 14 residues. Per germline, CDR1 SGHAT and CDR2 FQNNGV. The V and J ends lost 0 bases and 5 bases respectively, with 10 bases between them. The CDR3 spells CASSLDGEGTEAFF. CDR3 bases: TGTGCCAGCAGCTTAGATGGGGAGGGAACTGAAGCTTTCTTT.

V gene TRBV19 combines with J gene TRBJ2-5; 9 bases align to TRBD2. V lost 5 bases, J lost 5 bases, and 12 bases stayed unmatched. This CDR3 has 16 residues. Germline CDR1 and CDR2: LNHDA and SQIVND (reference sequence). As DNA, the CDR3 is TGTGCCAGTAGTCCGCGAGGTAGCGGGGGACTTGAGACCCAGTACTTC. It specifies CASSPRGSGGLETQYF.